This T cell receptor beta chain comes out of a study of cytomegalovirus exposure and HLA in healthy donors. The PCR was carried out with 60 Vbeta primers and 13 Jbeta primers. Assay used: immunoSEQ multiplex PCR; TCRdb lists only in-frame clones, some missing. Here the sample spans roughly 160,000 clones, 70% to 85% being singletons. Specimen: PBMCs. The sequence was collected from a woman in her twenties or thirties in good health and CMV-seronegative.

CDR3 sequence: CASSSGGHYSTDTQYF. The CDR3 coding sequence is TGTGCCAGCAGTTCCGGGGGGCACTATAGCACAGATACGCAGTATTTT. The chain recombines TRBV7-3 with TRBJ2-3, with D maybe TRBD2 (7 bases). V lost 6 bases, J lost 0 bases, and 16 bases lay in between. The germline CDR1 and CDR2 sequences are SGHTA and FQGTGA. There are 16 residues in the CDR3. Based on the CDR3 plus reference TRBV7-3 and TRBJ2-3, the full variable domain is GAGVSQTPSNKVTEKGKYVELRCDPISGHTALYWYRQSLGQGPEFLIYFQGTGAADDSGLPNDRFFAVRPEGSVSTLKIQRTERGDSAVYLCASSSGGHYSTDTQYFGPGTRLTVL.